The 18 T cell receptor beta chains below were found in one sample sequenced in a study of T cell responses to AZD1222 COVID-19 vaccine. Libraries were prepared by immunoSEQ multiplex PCR; TCRdb keeps only in-frame clonotypes and omits some of them. The sample records tens of thousands of clones, over 60% being singletons. The sequences come from peripheral blood, collected on day 0 of AZD1222 vaccination. Receptor source: an adult in good health.

The chain couples TRBV10-2 to TRBJ1-4, with D perhaps matching TRBD1 (6 bases). Germline V gives CDR1 WSHSY, CDR2 SAAADI. V lost 1 base, J lost 10 bases, and 16 bases lay in between. The CDR3 is 15 amino acids. CDR3 sequence: CASSELGTGTAKLFF. The CDR3 nucleotides are TGCGCCAGCAGTGAGTTAGGTACAGGGACGGCAAAACTGTTTTTT.

V and J are TRBV25-1 and TRBJ2-1; 8 bases are shared with TRBD2. With 2 bases clipped from V and 2 bases from J, the junction kept 5 bases outside the gene matches. The germline V gene encodes CDR1 MGHDK and CDR2 SYGVNS. There are 16 residues in the CDR3. For the CDR3, the DNA is TGTGCCAGCAGTGAAATCAGCGGGGGAGCCTACAATGAGCAGTTCTTC. It yields the protein CASSEISGGAYNEQFF.

This sequence joins TRBV7-2 and TRBJ2-6; D unclear. The V gene lost 5 bases and the J gene lost 0 bases, with 8 bases spanning the gap. The CDR3 is made up of 15 amino acids. Germline lookup yields CDR1 SGHTA and CDR2 FQGNSA. CDR3 sequence (DNA): TGTGCCAGCAGCCGTGGACCCTCTGGGGCCAACGTCCTGACTTTC. Translated: CASSRGPSGANVLTF.

The rearrangement joins TRBV3-1 (or the pseudogene TRBV3-2) to TRBJ2-5; the D is unclear. V dropped 1 base and J dropped 7 bases, with 13 bases sitting between them. This CDR3 is built from 14 residues. The germline gives CDR1 LGHDT, CDR2 YNNKEL (reference sequence). The CDR3 here is CASSQGVGLGTQYF. The CDR3 region has the DNA TGTGCCAGCAGCCAAGGTGTAGGTCTTGGGACCCAGTACTTC.

The rearrangement joins TRBV25-1 to TRBJ2-2; no clear D. V lost 3 bases and J 0 bases, leaving 11 bases between the germline ends. The CDR3 consists of 16 residues. CDR1 and CDR2 (germline): MGHDK, SYGVNS. The CDR3 DNA reads as TGTGCCAGCAGTGAGTTATCGGCAGCGAACACCGGGGAGCTGTTTTTT. Translation gives CASSELSAANTGELFF.

In its sample, this clone was seen a few times. The CDR3 DNA is TGTGCCAGCAGTTTAGGCGGGAGCCTATGGTACGAGCAGTACTTC. Translated: CASSLGGSLWYEQYF. This chain uses TRBV27 with TRBJ2-7, with 7 positions matching TRBD2. V shed 2 bases and J 4 bases; nucleotides not matched to a gene: 8. This CDR3 is built from 15 residues. Germline V CDR1 and CDR2: MNHEY, SMNVEV (reference sequence).

The chain is built from TRBV3-1 (or the pseudogene TRBV3-2) and TRBJ1-1; possibly TRBD1 for D (5 bases). V was pared by 6 bases and J by 0 bases, with 17 bases between. Germline V gene lookup returns CDR1 LGHDT and CDR2 YNNKEL (reference sequence). This CDR3 comprises 16 residues. The CDR3 DNA follows: TGTGCCAGCAGTCTCGCTAGGGGAATCATGAACACTGAAGCTTTCTTT. As protein: CASSLARGIMNTEAFF.

The V call is TRBV30, the J call TRBJ1-5; D is perhaps TRBD1 (6 bases). V lost 2 bases, J lost 5 bases, and 13 bases lay in between. The CDR3 has 14 residues. Germline CDR1 and CDR2: GTSNPN and SVGIG (reference sequence). The CDR3 DNA sequence: TGTGCCTGGAGTCCCGAGGGGGGTTATCAGCCCCAGCATTTT. Translation: CAWSPEGGYQPQHF.

The V gene is TRBV3-1 (or the pseudogene TRBV3-2), the J gene TRBJ2-3, with D perhaps TRBD1 (6 bases). Trimming pared 1 base from V and 8 bases from J, leaving 19 bases between. This CDR3 has 16 residues. Germline CDR1 LGHDT, CDR2 YNNKEL (reference sequence). The CDR3 reads CASSQGSDRRWGTQYF. The CDR3 DNA follows: TGTGCCAGCAGCCAAGGGTCCGACAGGCGGTGGGGTACGCAGTATTTT.

The chain has TRBV7-2 and TRBJ2-3, with 10 nucleotides matching TRBD2. The CDR3 totals 17 residues. CDR1 is SGHTA and CDR2 is FQGNSA in the germline V gene. The V segment lost 2 bases and the J segment 2 bases; nucleotides outside the gene matches: 7. The CDR3 region is CASSLYFLAGVTDTQYF. In nucleotides, the CDR3 is TGTGCCAGCAGCTTATATTTCCTAGCGGGAGTCACAGATACGCAGTATTTT.

This clone was found a few times. The gene calls are TRBV6-5 and TRBJ2-2, with D perhaps TRBD1 or TRBD2 (6 bases each). This CDR3 contains 16 residues. Germline CDR1 MNHEY, CDR2 SVGAGI. V lost 2 bases, J lost 3 bases, and 13 bases lay in between. The CDR3 nucleotides are TGTGCCAGCAGTTACCTCTCAGGGGACTACACCGGGGAGCTGTTTTTT. It translates to CASSYLSGDYTGELFF.

This clone was seen more than once but under ten times. V and J are TRBV27 and TRBJ2-3, with D possibly TRBD2 on 5 matching bases. This CDR3 has 16 amino acids. The V and J ends lost 2 bases and 1 base respectively, with 13 bases between them. The germline V gene encodes CDR1 MNHEY and CDR2 SMNVEV (reference sequence). CDR3 sequence: CASSLRGKRGTDTQYF. The CDR3 region has the DNA TGTGCCAGCAGTTTAAGAGGGAAAAGGGGCACAGATACGCAGTATTTT.

This clone occurred once. The chain employs TRBV5-1 and TRBJ1-2; the D gene is possibly TRBD1 (5 bases). V was clipped by 4 bases and J by 3 bases, with 22 bases between them. The CDR3 is made up of 17 amino acids. The germline gives CDR1 SGHRS, CDR2 YFSETQ. Here the CDR3 reads CASSPGGQGHQDYGYTF. DNA for the CDR3: TGCGCCAGCAGCCCGGGAGGGCAGGGTCATCAGGACTATGGCTACACCTTC.

The chain employs TRBV5-1 and TRBJ1-1, with D hard to call. The CDR3 has 13 residues. Germline assignment: CDR1 SGHRS and CDR2 YFSETQ. Trimming removed 0 bases from V and 3 bases from J, with 6 bases in between. The DNA for the CDR3 is TGCGCCAGCAGCTTGGTGGGAGACACTGAAGCTTTCTTT. The encoded protein is CASSLVGDTEAFF.

V usage is TRBV11-2 and J usage is TRBJ2-3; no definite D call. CDR3 length equals 14 residues. Deletions cut 4 bases from V and 1 base from J, with 9 bases between. Germline CDR1 and CDR2: SGHAT and FQNNGV. The DNA of the CDR3 is TGTGCCAGCAGCTCCCTGCCCCGCACAGATACGCAGTATTTT. Amino acid sequence: CASSSLPRTDTQYF.

V usage is TRBV21-1 and J usage is TRBJ2-3; the tabulated D call, TRBD2, remains unverified against the DNA. TRBV21-1 is assigned pseudogene status. The CDR3 is 16 amino acids. CDR3 DNA sequence: TGTGCCAGCACCTATCCGGGACTAGCGAACACAGATACGCAGTATTTT. The encoded protein is CASTYPGLANTDTQYF.

The rearrangement links TRBV23-1 to TRBJ2-7; 10 nucleotides line up with TRBD1. TRBV23-1 is an ORF for which the function is uncertain. This CDR3 has 16 amino acids. After removal of 0 bases from V and 3 bases from J, the junction contained 5 bases not matched to a gene. The CDR3 here is CASSQSGQGKSYEQYV. The CDR3, as DNA: TGCGCCAGCAGTCAATCGGGACAGGGGAAAAGCTACGAGCAGTACGTC.

The J gene is TRBJ1-5, the V gene TRBV6-5, with no clear D. There are 12 residues in the CDR3. Germline values: CDR1 MNHEY, CDR2 SVGAGI. V was cut by 10 bases and J by 7 bases, with 14 bases left in between. The CDR3 bases are TGTGCCACCGCCCCCCTGGCCCAGCCCCAGCATTTT. Its protein product is CATAPLAQPQHF.